This entry features one T cell receptor beta chain sequence. Trimming took off 0 bases at V and 3 bases at J, with 13 bases between the two ends. The CDR3 has 15 amino acids. Germline-derived CDR1 and CDR2 are SGHRS and YFSETQ. Using immunoSEQ multiplex PCR, the repertoire was profiled, and TCRdb retains in-frame clones only, with some absent. The sample carries fewer than 110,000 clones, roughly 87% recorded once. The entry originates in a study of T cell responses to AZD1222 COVID-19 vaccine. The sample consisted of peripheral blood, taken on day 0 of AZD1222 vaccination. The J gene is TRBJ2-7, the V gene TRBV5-1, with D perhaps matching TRBD2 (6 bases). The receptor was isolated from an adult in good health. The CDR3 DNA is TGCGCCAGCAGCTTGGATAGCGGAGCTATCTACGAGCAGTACTTC. It encodes CASSLDSGAIYEQYF.